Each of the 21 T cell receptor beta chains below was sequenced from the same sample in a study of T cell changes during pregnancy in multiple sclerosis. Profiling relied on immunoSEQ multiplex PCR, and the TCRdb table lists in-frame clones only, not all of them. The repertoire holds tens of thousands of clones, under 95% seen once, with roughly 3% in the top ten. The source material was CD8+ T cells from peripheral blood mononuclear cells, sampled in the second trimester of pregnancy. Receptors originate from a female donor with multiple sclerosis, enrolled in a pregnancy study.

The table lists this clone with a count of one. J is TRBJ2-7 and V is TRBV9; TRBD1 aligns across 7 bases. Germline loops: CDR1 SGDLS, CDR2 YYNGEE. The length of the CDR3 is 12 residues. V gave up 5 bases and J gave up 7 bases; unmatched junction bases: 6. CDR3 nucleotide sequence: TGTGCCAGCAGTCCAGGGGGATGGGAGCAGTACTTC. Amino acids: CASSPGGWEQYF.

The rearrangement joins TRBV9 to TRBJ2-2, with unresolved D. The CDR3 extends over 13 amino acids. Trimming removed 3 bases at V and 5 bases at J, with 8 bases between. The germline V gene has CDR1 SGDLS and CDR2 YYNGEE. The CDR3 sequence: CASSGRGTGELFF. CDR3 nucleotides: TGTGCCAGCAGCGGGAGAGGTACCGGGGAGCTGTTTTTT.

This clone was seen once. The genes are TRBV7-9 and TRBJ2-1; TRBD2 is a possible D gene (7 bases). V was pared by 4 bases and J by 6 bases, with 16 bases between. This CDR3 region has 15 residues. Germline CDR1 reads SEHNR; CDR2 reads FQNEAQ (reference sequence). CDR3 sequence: CASSSDPRGGNEQFF. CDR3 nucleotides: TGTGCCAGCAGCTCAGATCCTAGGGGGGGCAATGAGCAGTTCTTC.

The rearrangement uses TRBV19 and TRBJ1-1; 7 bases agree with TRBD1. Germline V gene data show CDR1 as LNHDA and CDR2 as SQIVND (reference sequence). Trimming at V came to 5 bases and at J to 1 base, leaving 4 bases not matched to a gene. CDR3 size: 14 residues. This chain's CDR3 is CASSFGQANTEAFF. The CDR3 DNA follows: TGTGCCAGTAGTTTCGGACAGGCGAACACTGAAGCTTTCTTT.

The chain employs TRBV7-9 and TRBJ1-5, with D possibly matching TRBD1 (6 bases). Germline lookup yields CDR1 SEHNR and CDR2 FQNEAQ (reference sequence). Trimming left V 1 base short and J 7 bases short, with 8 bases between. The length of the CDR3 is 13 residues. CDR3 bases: TGTGCCAGCAGCTTAGGGGGGGGCCAGCCCCAGCATTTT. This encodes CASSLGGGQPQHF.

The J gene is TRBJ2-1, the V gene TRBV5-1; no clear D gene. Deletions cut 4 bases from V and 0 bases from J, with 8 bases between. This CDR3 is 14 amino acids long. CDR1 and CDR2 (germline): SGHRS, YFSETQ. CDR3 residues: CASSPFYSYNEQFF. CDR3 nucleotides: TGCGCCAGCAGCCCCTTCTACTCCTACAATGAGCAGTTCTTC.

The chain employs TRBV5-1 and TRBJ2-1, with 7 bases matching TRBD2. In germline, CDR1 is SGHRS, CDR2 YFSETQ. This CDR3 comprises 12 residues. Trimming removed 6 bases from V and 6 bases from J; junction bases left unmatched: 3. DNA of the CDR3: TGCGCCAGCAATCGCGGGGGCAATGAGCAGTTCTTC. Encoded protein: CASNRGGNEQFF.

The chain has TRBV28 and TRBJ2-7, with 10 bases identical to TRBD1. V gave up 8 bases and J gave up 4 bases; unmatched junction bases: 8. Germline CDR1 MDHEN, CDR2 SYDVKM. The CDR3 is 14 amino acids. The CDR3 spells CASASGTGVYEQYF. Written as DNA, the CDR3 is TGTGCCAGCGCATCTGGGACAGGGGTGTACGAGCAGTACTTC.

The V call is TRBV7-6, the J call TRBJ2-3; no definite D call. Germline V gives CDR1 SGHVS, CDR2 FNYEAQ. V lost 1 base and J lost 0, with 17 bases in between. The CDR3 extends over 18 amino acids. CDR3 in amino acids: CASSLGPSSVTSTDTQYF. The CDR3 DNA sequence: TGTGCCAGCAGCTTAGGCCCGAGCTCCGTAACTAGCACAGATACGCAGTATTTT. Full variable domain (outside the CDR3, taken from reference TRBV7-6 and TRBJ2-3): GAGVSQSPRYKVTKRGQDVALRCDPISGHVSLYWYRQALGQGPEFLTYFNYEAQQDKSGLPNDRFSAERPEGSISTLTIQRTEQRDSAMYRCASSLGPSSVTSTDTQYFGPGTRLTVL.

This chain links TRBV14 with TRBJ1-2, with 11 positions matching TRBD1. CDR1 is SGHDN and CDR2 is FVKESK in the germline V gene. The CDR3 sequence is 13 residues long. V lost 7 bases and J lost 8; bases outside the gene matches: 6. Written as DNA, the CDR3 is TGTGCCAGCACGGGACAGGGGGGTGGGGGCTACACCTTC. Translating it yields CASTGQGGGGYTF.

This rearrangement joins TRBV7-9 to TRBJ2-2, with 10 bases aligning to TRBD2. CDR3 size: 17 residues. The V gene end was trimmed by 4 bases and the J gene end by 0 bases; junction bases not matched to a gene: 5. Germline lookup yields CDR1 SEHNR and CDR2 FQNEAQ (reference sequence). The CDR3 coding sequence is TGTGCCAGCAGCTCCCGGACTAGCGGAGCGAACACCGGGGAGCTGTTTTTT. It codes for CASSSRTSGANTGELFF.

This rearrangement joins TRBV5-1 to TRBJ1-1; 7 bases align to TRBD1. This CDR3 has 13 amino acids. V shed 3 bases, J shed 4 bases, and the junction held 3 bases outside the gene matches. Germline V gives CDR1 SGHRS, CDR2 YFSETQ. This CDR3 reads CASSSTGFTEAFF. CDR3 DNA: TGCGCCAGCAGCTCGACAGGGTTCACTGAAGCTTTCTTT.

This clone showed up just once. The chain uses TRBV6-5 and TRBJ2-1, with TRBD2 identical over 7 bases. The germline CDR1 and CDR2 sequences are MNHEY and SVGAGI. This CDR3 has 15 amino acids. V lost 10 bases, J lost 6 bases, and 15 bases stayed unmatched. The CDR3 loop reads CATATRASGLNEQFF. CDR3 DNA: TGTGCCACAGCAACACGGGCTAGCGGCCTCAATGAGCAGTTCTTC.

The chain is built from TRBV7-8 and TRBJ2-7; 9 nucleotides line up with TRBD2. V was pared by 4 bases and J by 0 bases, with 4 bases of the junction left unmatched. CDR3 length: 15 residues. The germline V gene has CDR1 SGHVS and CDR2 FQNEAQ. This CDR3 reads CASSWSSGSSYEQYF. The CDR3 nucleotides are TGTGCCAGCAGCTGGAGTAGCGGGAGCTCCTACGAGCAGTACTTC.

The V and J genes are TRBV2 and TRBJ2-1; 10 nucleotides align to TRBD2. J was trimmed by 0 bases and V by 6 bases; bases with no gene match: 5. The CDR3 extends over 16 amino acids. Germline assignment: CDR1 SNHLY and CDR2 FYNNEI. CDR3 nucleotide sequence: TGTGCCAGCAGGAGATCTAGCGGGAGCTCCTACAATGAGCAGTTCTTC. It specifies CASRRSSGSSYNEQFF.

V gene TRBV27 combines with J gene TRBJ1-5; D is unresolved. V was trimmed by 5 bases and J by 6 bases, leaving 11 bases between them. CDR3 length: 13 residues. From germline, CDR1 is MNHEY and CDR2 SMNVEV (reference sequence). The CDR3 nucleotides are TGTGCCAGCAGTCCCGCCGCAGGTCAGCCCCAGCATTTT. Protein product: CASSPAAGQPQHF.

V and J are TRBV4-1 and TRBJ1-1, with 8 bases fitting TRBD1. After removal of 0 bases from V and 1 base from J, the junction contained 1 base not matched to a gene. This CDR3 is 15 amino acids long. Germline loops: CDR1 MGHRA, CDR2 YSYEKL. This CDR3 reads CASSQETGGNTEAFF. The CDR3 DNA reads TGCGCCAGCAGCCAAGAAACAGGGGGGAACACTGAAGCTTTCTTT.

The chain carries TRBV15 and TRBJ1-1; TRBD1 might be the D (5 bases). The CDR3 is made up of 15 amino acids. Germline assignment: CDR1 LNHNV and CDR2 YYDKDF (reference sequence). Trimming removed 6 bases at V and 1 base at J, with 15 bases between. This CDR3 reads CATRERRGGNTEAFF. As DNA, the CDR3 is TGTGCCACCAGGGAAAGGAGGGGAGGGAACACTGAAGCTTTCTTT. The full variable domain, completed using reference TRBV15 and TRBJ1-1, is DAMVIQNPRYQVTQFGKPVTLSCSQTLNHNVMYWYQQKSSQAPKLLFHYYDKDFNNEADTPDNFQSRRPNTSFCFLDIRSPGLGDTAMYLCATRERRGGNTEAFFGQGTRLTVV.

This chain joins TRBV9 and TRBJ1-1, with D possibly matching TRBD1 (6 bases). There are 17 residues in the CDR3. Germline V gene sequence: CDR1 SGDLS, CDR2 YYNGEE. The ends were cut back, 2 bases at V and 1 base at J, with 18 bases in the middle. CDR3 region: CASSVVLQGYGNTEAFF. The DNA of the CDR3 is TGTGCCAGCAGCGTTGTTCTTCAGGGGTATGGGAACACTGAAGCTTTCTTT.

CDR3 bases: TGTGCCAGCAGTTACGAGACAGGGAGCTATGGCTACACCTTC. It yields the protein CASSYETGSYGYTF. The gene calls are TRBV6-5 and TRBJ1-2, with 7 bases that match TRBD1. CDR3 size: 14 residues. CDR1 MNHEY and CDR2 SVGAGI come from the germline V gene. The V segment lost 2 bases and the J segment 4 bases; nucleotides outside the gene matches: 4.

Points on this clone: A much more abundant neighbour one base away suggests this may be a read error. The CDR3 region is CAGSPGTSGSKDTQYF. The DNA for the CDR3 is TGCGCCGGCAGCCCTGGGACTAGCGGGAGTAAAGATACGCAGTATTTT. J is TRBJ2-3 and V is TRBV4-3; 14 nucleotides line up with TRBD2. The CDR3 contains 16 residues. Germline-derived CDR1 and CDR2 are LGHNA and YSLEER.